This is a list of T cell receptor beta chains from one sample in a study of control samples from healthy donors and cancer patients. Clones were read by immunoSEQ multiplex PCR, and TCRdb kept only the in-frame ones, dropping some. The profile shows 110,000 to 150,000 clones, roughly 89% of them singletons. Sequencing was carried out using blood. The receptors derive from a man aged 18 to 29 in good health. Each CDR3 is given with its conserved first and last residue. D genes are given only for firm matches. Clone size is stated in some rows and not others, as once, few, many or a class when expanded.

clone size	V gene	J gene	D gene	CDR3 protein	CDR3 DNA
.	TRBV19	TRBJ2-2	.	CASKIDREGTGELFF	TGTGCCAGTAAGATTGACAGGGAGGGCACCGGGGAGCTGTTTTTT
.	TRBV5-1	TRBJ1-1	.	CASSPDQGWNTEAFF	TGCGCCAGCAGCCCTGACCAGGGTTGGAACACTGAAGCTTTCTTT
.	TRBV11-2	TRBJ1-1	.	CASSLQGRGTEAFF	TGTGCCAGCAGCCTCCAGGGGCGCGGCACTGAAGCTTTCTTT
once	TRBV18	TRBJ1-3	.	CASSPDWDSGNTIYF	TGTGCCAGCTCCCCAGACTGGGACTCTGGAAACACCATATATTTT
.	TRBV7-2	TRBJ1-2	.	CASSLMGARGYTF	TGTGCCAGCAGCTTGATGGGGGCGCGGGGCTACACCTTC
.	TRBV6-5	TRBJ2-1	TRBD1	CASRTGTGGDNEQFF	TGTGCCAGCAGGACAGGGACAGGGGGGGACAATGAGCAGTTCTTC
.	TRBV27	TRBJ1-5	.	CASRKQQGQPQHF	TGTGCCAGCAGAAAACAACAGGGCCAGCCCCAGCATTTT
.	TRBV9	TRBJ2-6	.	CASSVVGQVIHSGANVLTF	TGTGCCAGCAGCGTAGTCGGGCAGGTCATACACTCTGGGGCCAACGTCCTGACTTTC
.	TRBV29-1	TRBJ2-5	.	CSVAPSQETQYF	TGCAGCGTTGCTCCTAGTCAAGAGACCCAGTACTTC
.	TRBV7-2	TRBJ1-3	.	CASSLDRNTIYF	TGTGCCAGCAGCTTAGACAGAAACACCATATATTTT
.	TRBV7-9	TRBJ1-4	.	CASSSAGLATNEKLFF	TGTGCCAGCAGCTCCGCCGGACTTGCAACTAATGAAAAACTGTTTTTT
few	TRBV4-1	TRBJ2-5	.	CASSPRGGQGETQYF	TGCGCCAGCAGCCCCAGGGGAGGCCAGGGAGAGACCCAGTACTTC
.	TRBV30	TRBJ1-1	TRBD1	CALSTGQAIGDTEAFF	TGTGCCTTGAGCACGGGACAGGCAATTGGCGACACTGAAGCTTTCTTT
.	TRBV5-5	TRBJ2-5	.	CASSSGLFGGPYQETQYF	TGTGCCAGCAGCTCGGGGTTGTTTGGGGGGCCCTATCAAGAGACCCAGTACTTC
.	TRBV2	TRBJ1-5	TRBD1	CASSGGQWGQPQHF	TGTGCCAGCAGTGGGGGACAGTGGGGGCAGCCCCAGCATTTT
.	TRBV5-1	TRBJ2-5	.	CASSPASSTDHPGTQYF	TGCGCCAGCAGCCCCGCCTCTTCGACGGACCACCCGGGGACCCAGTACTTC
.	TRBV5-4	TRBJ1-2	TRBD1	CASSVRGQGASGYGYTF	TGTGCCAGCAGCGTAAGGGGACAGGGGGCCAGTGGCTATGGCTACACCTTC
once	TRBV4-1	TRBJ1-5	TRBD1	CASSQEGDKGQINQPQHF	TGCGCCAGCAGCCAAGAAGGGGATAAGGGACAGATCAATCAGCCCCAGCATTTT
.	TRBV5-1	TRBJ1-4	.	CASSLDRNEKLFF	TGCGCCAGCAGCTTGGACAGAAATGAAAAACTGTTTTTT
.	TRBV9	TRBJ1-4	.	CASSVGQGELGEKLFF	TGTGCCAGCAGCGTAGGGCAGGGCGAATTGGGTGAAAAACTGTTTTTT
.	TRBV5-6	TRBJ2-7	TRBD2	CASSLATGGPTYEQYF	TGTGCCAGCAGCTTGGCGACGGGGGGACCAACCTACGAGCAGTACTTC
.	TRBV28	TRBJ1-2	TRBD1	CAIEVPPGQGIWYGYTF	TGTGCCATCGAAGTACCCCCGGGACAGGGGATTTGGTATGGCTACACCTTC
.	TRBV6-2/TRBV6-3	TRBJ1-2	TRBD1	CASSQGASYGYTF	TGTGCCAGCAGTCAGGGGGCGAGCTATGGCTACACCTTC
.	TRBV11-2	TRBJ2-7	TRBD2	CASSLGGGAYEQYF	TGTGCCAGCAGCTTAGGCGGGGGGGCCTACGAGCAGTACTTC
.	TRBV3-1/TRBV3-2	TRBJ1-2	.	CASSPSSTRKLYGYTF	TGTGCCAGCAGCCCGTCCTCGACACGAAAGCTCTATGGCTACACCTTC
.	TRBV3-1/TRBV3-2	TRBJ2-1	.	CASSPAFGGGPGEQFF	TGTGCCAGCAGCCCAGCCTTTGGGGGGGGGCCAGGTGAGCAGTTCTTC
.	TRBV28	TRBJ2-2	TRBD1	CASSPSRGQGGELFF	TGTGCCAGCAGTCCATCCAGGGGGCAGGGCGGGGAGCTGTTTTTT
.	TRBV27	TRBJ2-7	.	CASSLGRGPYEQYF	TGTGCCAGCAGTTTAGGCCGGGGGCCCTACGAGCAGTACTTC
.	TRBV4-1	TRBJ1-1	TRBD1	CASSQGQGASTEAFF	TGCGCCAGCAGCCAGGGACAGGGGGCGAGCACTGAAGCTTTCTTT
.	TRBV11-2	TRBJ1-1	.	CASSLVLVAEAFF	TGTGCCAGCAGCTTAGTGCTGGTGGCTGAAGCTTTCTTT
.	TRBV24-1	TRBJ2-1	.	CATSPRGATYNEQFF	TGTGCCACCAGTCCCCGCGGGGCGACTTACAATGAGCAGTTCTTC
.	TRBV7-9	TRBJ1-4	.	CASSFTPGEKLFF	TGTGCCAGCAGCTTTACTCCGGGCGAAAAACTGTTTTTT
.	TRBV5-8	TRBJ1-2	.	CASSKLQGYGYTF	TGTGCCAGCAGCAAACTTCAGGGGTATGGCTACACCTTC
.	TRBV6-5	TRBJ1-5	.	CASSPLHDQPQHF	TGTGCCAGCAGTCCCCTACACGATCAGCCCCAGCATTTT
.	TRBV28	TRBJ1-4	TRBD1	CASSLFGTGFEKLFF	TGTGCCAGCAGTTTATTTGGGACAGGGTTTGAAAAACTGTTTTTT
.	TRBV6-5	TRBJ1-4	.	CASSRTLATNEKLFF	TGTGCCAGCAGCCGCACACTTGCAACTAATGAAAAACTGTTTTTT
.	TRBV29-1	TRBJ2-7	TRBD1	CSVRQAGGYEQYF	TGCAGCGTACGACAGGCAGGGGGCTACGAGCAGTACTTC
.	TRBV27	TRBJ1-2	.	CASSFSSTDDYGYTF	TGTGCCAGCAGTTTTTCCTCGACGGATGACTATGGCTACACCTTC
.	TRBV19	TRBJ1-4	.	CASTSNHATNEKLFF	TGTGCCAGTACCTCGAACCATGCAACTAATGAAAAACTGTTTTTT
.	TRBV11-2	TRBJ2-7	TRBD1	CASSSTGTGWTYEQYF	TGTGCCAGCAGCTCCACCGGGACAGGGTGGACCTACGAGCAGTACTTC
.	TRBV7-6	TRBJ2-7	.	CASSLGPGHGPTQFSSYEQYF	TGTGCCAGCAGCTTAGGGCCCGGACACGGCCCCACTCAATTCAGCTCCTACGAGCAGTACTTC
once	TRBV19	TRBJ2-2	.	CASGGVYANTGELFF	TGTGCCAGCGGAGGGGTTTACGCGAACACCGGGGAGCTGTTTTTT
.	TRBV11-2	TRBJ2-3	TRBD2	CASSLGGLAGPSSTDTQYF	TGTGCCAGCAGCTTAGGTGGGCTAGCGGGGCCCTCTAGCACAGATACGCAGTATTTT
.	TRBV19	TRBJ1-2	.	CASSIQQEGYTF	TGTGCCAGTAGTATACAACAGGAAGGCTACACCTTC
.	TRBV7-8	TRBJ1-1	.	CASSLPRDGAGSNTEAFF	TGTGCCAGCAGCTTACCCCGTGACGGCGCAGGGTCGAACACTGAAGCTTTCTTT
.	TRBV6-5	TRBJ2-7	.	CASSPDRPYEQYF	TGTGCCAGCAGTCCTGACAGACCCTACGAGCAGTACTTC
.	TRBV9	TRBJ1-4	.	CASSVGTLTNEKLFF	TGTGCCAGCAGCGTAGGGACACTAACTAATGAAAAACTGTTTTTT
.	TRBV4-1	TRBJ1-5	TRBD1	CASSQWQGEDQPQHF	TGCGCCAGCAGCCAATGGCAGGGGGAAGATCAGCCCCAGCATTTT
.	TRBV29-1	TRBJ2-5	.	CSVRDETQYF	TGCAGCGTTCGAGACGAGACCCAGTACTTC
.	TRBV7-3	TRBJ2-1	.	CASSLNPGRIDEQFF	TGTGCCAGCAGCTTAAACCCAGGAAGAATAGATGAGCAGTTCTTC